This passage covers 13 T cell receptor beta chains from one sample sequenced in a study of blood T cell repertoires in COVID-19. The data were produced by immunoSEQ multiplex PCR, yet TCRdb's version contains in-frame clones alone and is incomplete. The top ten clones hold under 4.5% of a sample with about 140,000 clones, 79% of them seen once. Input material: peripheral blood. The source of these receptors is a man aged 60 to 69 with acute or convalescent COVID-19.

V usage is TRBV5-1 and J usage is TRBJ1-6; 11 bases match TRBD1. Germline lookup yields CDR1 SGHRS and CDR2 YFSETQ. The length of the CDR3 is 15 residues. After removal of 4 bases from V and 10 bases from J, the junction contained 7 bases not matched to a gene. CDR3 nucleotide sequence: TGCGCCAGCAGCATCGGACAGGGGGCCCGCTCACCCCTCCACTTT. Translation: CASSIGQGARSPLHF. The full variable domain, with the rest looked up from reference TRBV5-1 and TRBJ1-6, is KAGVTQTPRYLIKTRGQQVTLSCSPISGHRSVSWYQQTPGQGLQFLFEYFSETQRNKGNFPGRFSGRQFSNSRSEMNVSTLELGDSALYLCASSIGQGARSPLHFGNGTRLTVT.

This clone was picked up a small number of times. The chain carries TRBV9 and TRBJ2-2; 12 bases are shared with TRBD1. CDR1 is SGDLS and CDR2 is YYNGEE in the germline V gene. After removal of 5 bases from V and 4 bases from J, the junction contained 3 bases not matched to a gene. The CDR3 spans 15 residues. The chain's CDR3 is CASRGQGASTGELFF. The CDR3 DNA sequence: TGTGCCAGCAGGGGACAGGGGGCTAGCACCGGGGAGCTGTTTTTT.

This clone was counted only a few times. The J gene is TRBJ1-1, the V gene TRBV28, with 8 bases lining up with TRBD1. Germline values: CDR1 MDHEN, CDR2 SYDVKM. The CDR3 is 15 residues long. V lost 2 bases and J lost 2; bases outside the gene matches: 4. DNA of the CDR3: TGTGCCAGCAGTTTAGCCGGGACAGGAAACACTGAAGCTTTCTTT. Its protein product is CASSLAGTGNTEAFF.

V usage is TRBV5-1 and J usage is TRBJ2-3; D is possibly TRBD2 (7 bases). V lost 5 bases and J lost 0, with 13 bases in between. From germline, CDR1 is SGHRS and CDR2 YFSETQ. The CDR3 runs to 15 residues. DNA of the CDR3: TGCGCCAGCAGTCGGGCGGGGGCTAGCACAGATACGCAGTATTTT. Protein sequence: CASSRAGASTDTQYF.

This chain links TRBV10-3 with TRBJ2-1, with TRBD2 matching over 7 bases. The length of the CDR3 is 12 residues. In germline, CDR1 is ENHRY, CDR2 SYGVKD. Trimming at V came to 11 bases and at J to 5 bases, leaving 6 bases not matched to a gene. The CDR3 spells CAVVAGDNEQFF. The CDR3 DNA follows: TGTGCCGTCGTGGCGGGAGACAATGAGCAGTTCTTC.

The rearrangement uses TRBV3-1 (or the pseudogene TRBV3-2) and TRBJ2-7; 12 nucleotides agree with TRBD1. Trimming removed 1 base from V and 7 bases from J; junction bases left unmatched: 11. Germline lookup yields CDR1 LGHDT and CDR2 YNNKEL (reference sequence). The CDR3 is made up of 17 amino acids. The DNA for the CDR3 is TGTGCCAGCAGCCAAGGTTCCCCGGGACAGGGGGCAAGAGAGCAGTACTTC. Amino acids: CASSQGSPGQGAREQYF.

The chain joins TRBV11-2 to TRBJ2-1; 7 bases map to TRBD2. The length of the CDR3 is 19 residues. With 0 bases clipped from V and 5 bases from J, the junction kept 16 bases outside the gene matches. Per germline, CDR1 SGHAT and CDR2 FQNNGV. CDR3 coding DNA: TGTGCCAGCAGCTTAGAAAAAGTCGGCGGGAGATTAGTCAACAATGAGCAGTTCTTC. It yields the protein CASSLEKVGGRLVNNEQFF.

In this sample, this clone turned up once. The CDR3 loop is CASSPLGLSYEQYF. For the CDR3, the DNA is TGTGCCAGCAGCCCCCTGGGGCTAAGCTACGAGCAGTACTTC. The rearrangement links TRBV7-9 to TRBJ2-7, with D possibly matching TRBD1 (5 bases). The CDR3 has 14 residues. Deletions cut 5 bases from V and 3 bases from J, with 14 bases between. CDR1 SEHNR and CDR2 FQNEAQ come from the germline V gene (reference sequence).

The chain has TRBV19 and TRBJ1-5; tentatively, D is TRBD1 (5 bases). The CDR3 covers 15 residues. Between the trimmed V and J ends, which lost 11 bases and 4 bases, there was a span of 21 bases. The germline gives CDR1 LNHDA, CDR2 SQIVND (reference sequence). CDR3 sequence reads: CASRWTQGRNQPQHF. The DNA of the CDR3 is TGTGCCTCCCGATGGACCCAGGGTCGTAATCAGCCCCAGCATTTT.

The rearrangement links TRBV20-1 to TRBJ1-1, with D unclear. The CDR3 is 11 amino acids. Trimming left V 3 bases short and J 5 bases short, with 7 bases between. CDR1 and CDR2 from the germline V gene are DFQATT and SNEGSKA (reference sequence). CDR3 in DNA: TGCAGTGCTAGTTGGCAGACTGAAGCTTTCTTT. This codes for CSASWQTEAFF.

This clone was detected only a few times. The chain has TRBV5-6 and TRBJ1-5, with no clear D. The V end was cut by 0 bases, the J end by 2 bases, with 12 bases between. Germline V gene lookup returns CDR1 SGHDT and CDR2 YYEEEE. CDR3 length: 16 residues. The CDR3 DNA is TGTGCCAGCAGCTTGGGTTACGGGGATCGCAATCAGCCCCAGCATTTT. The encoded protein is CASSLGYGDRNQPQHF.

This chain uses TRBV30 with TRBJ2-3; 7 positions match TRBD2. CDR1 and CDR2 (germline): GTSNPN, SVGIG (reference sequence). The CDR3 has 13 residues. The V segment lost 3 bases and the J segment 5 bases; nucleotides outside the gene matches: 5. DNA of the CDR3: TGTGCCTGGAGCGCGGGAGTGGAAGATACGCAGTATTTT. Its protein is CAWSAGVEDTQYF. Drawing the rest from reference TRBV30 and TRBJ2-3, the complete variable domain is SQTIHQWPATLVQPVGSPLSLECTVEGTSNPNLYWYRQAAGRGLQLLFYSVGIGQISSEVPQNLSASRPQDRQFILSSKKLLLSDSGFYLCAWSAGVEDTQYFGPGTRLTVL.

The chain is built from TRBV7-9 and TRBJ1-2; D is perhaps TRBD1 (5 bases). V lost 4 bases and J 3 bases, leaving 9 bases between the germline ends. Per the germline V gene, CDR1 is SEHNR and CDR2 is FQNEAQ (reference sequence). This CDR3 has 13 amino acids. CDR3 nucleotide sequence: TGTGCCAGCAGCTACCTAGGGGACTATGGCTACACCTTC. Translation: CASSYLGDYGYTF.